This T cell receptor beta chain was sequenced in a study of cytomegalovirus exposure and HLA in healthy donors. The CDR3 sequence is 14 residues long. J was trimmed by 7 bases and V by 4 bases; bases with no gene match: 11. Germline V CDR1 and CDR2: SGHRS, YFSETQ. From the approximately 120-subject validation cohort, which was separate from the roughly 680-subject first cohort, the donors were drawn. Sequencing used immunoSEQ multiplex PCR; TCRdb keeps in-frame clones, though not all of them. The sample holds hundreds of thousands of clones, around 78% seen once. V gene TRBV5-1 combines with J gene TRBJ2-7; 7 nucleotides line up with TRBD2. Sequencing was done on a sample of PBMCs. This clonotype originated in a woman between 18 and 30 years old in good health and CMV-seronegative. In DNA, the CDR3 is TGCGCCAGCAGCGGGCCGCGGGAGAAGTGGGAGCAGTACTTC. Amino acid sequence: CASSGPREKWEQYF.